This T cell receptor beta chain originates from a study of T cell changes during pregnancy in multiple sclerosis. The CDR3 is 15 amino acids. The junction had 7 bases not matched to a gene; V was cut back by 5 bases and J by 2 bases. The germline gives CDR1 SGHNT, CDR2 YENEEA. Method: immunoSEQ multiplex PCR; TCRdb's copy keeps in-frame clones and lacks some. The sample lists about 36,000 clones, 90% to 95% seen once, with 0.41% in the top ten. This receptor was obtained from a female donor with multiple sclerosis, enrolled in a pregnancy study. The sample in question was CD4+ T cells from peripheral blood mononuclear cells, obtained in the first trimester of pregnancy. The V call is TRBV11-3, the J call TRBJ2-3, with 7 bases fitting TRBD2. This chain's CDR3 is CASSPGGGPTDTQYF. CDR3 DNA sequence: TGTGCCAGCAGCCCGGGGGGAGGCCCCACAGATACGCAGTATTTT.